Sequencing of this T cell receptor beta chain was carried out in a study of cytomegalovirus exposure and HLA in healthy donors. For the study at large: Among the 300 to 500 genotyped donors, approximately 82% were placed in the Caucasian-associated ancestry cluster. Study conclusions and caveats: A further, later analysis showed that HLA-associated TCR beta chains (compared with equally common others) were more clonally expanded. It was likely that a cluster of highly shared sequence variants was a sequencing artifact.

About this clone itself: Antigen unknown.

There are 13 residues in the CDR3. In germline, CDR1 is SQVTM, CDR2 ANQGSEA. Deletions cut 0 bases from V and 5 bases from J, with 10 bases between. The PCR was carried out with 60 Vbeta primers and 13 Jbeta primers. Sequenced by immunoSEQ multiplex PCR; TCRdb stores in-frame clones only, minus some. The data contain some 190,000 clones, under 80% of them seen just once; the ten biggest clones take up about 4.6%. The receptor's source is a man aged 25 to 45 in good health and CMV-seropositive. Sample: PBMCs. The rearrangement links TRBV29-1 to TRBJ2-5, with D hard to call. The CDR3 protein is CSVEEGWKETQYF. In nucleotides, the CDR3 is TGCAGCGTTGAAGAGGGCTGGAAGGAGACCCAGTACTTC.